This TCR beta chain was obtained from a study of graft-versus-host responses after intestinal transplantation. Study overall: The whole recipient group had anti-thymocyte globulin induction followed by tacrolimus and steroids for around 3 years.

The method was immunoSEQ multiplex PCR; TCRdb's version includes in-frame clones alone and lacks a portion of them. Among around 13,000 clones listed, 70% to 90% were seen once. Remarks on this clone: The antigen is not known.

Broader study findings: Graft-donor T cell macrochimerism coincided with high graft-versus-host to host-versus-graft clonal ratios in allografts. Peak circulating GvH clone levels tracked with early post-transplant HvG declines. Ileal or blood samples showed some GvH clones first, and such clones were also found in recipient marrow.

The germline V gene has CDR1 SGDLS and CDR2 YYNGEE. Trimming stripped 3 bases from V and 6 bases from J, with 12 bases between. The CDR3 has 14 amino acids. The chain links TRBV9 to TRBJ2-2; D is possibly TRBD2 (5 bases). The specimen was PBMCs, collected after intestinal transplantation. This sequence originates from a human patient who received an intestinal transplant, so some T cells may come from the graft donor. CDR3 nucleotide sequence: TGTGCCAGCAGCGCCCTTACTAGGCCCGGGGAGCTGTTTTTT. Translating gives CASSALTRPGELFF.